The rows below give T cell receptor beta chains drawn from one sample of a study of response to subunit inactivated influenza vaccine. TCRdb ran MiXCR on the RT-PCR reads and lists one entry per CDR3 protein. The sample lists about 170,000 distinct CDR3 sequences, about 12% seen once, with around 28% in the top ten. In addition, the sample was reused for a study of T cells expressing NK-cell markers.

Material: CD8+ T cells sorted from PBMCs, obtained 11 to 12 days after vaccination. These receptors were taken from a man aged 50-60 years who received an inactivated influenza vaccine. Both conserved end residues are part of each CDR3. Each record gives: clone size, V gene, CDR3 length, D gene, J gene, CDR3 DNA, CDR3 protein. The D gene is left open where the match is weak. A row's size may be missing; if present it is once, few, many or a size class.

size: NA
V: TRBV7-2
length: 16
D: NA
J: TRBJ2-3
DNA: TGTGCCAGCAGCTTAGCGGGAGCCCTCCGGGCGGATACGCAGTATTTT
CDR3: CASSLAGALRADTQYF

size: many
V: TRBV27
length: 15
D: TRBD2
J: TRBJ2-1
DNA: TGTGCCAGCAGTTTAGGACTAGCGGGAAACAATGAGCAGTTCTTC
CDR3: CASSLGLAGNNEQFF

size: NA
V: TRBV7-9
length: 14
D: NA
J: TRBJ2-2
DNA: TGTGCCAGCAGCTTAGCCTTTAGCACCGGGGAGCTGTTTTTT
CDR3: CASSLAFSTGELFF

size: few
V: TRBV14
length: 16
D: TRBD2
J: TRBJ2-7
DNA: TGTGCCAGCAGCCAAACTACTAGCGGGAGTTGGTACGAGCAGTACTTC
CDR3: CASSQTTSGSWYEQYF

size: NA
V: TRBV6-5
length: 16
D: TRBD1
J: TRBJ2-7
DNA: TGTGCCAGCAGTTACTCGACAGGGCTCTCTTCCTACGAGCAGTACTTC
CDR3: CASSYSTGLSSYEQYF

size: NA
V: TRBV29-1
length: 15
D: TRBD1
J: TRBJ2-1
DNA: TGCAGCGCTAACTTCGGGACAGGGGCCTACAATGAGCAGTTCTTC
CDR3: CSANFGTGAYNEQFF

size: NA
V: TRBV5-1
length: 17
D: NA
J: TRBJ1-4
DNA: TGCGCCAGCAGCTTGGTATACGCTGGAGCAACTAATGAAAAACTGTTTTTT
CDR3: CASSLVYAGATNEKLFF

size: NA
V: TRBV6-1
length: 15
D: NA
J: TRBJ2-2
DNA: TGTGCCAGCAAAGAGGGCTACGCGAACACCGGGGAGCTGTCTTTT
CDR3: CASKEGYANTGELSF

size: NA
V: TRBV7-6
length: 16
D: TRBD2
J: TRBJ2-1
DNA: TGTGCCAGCAGCTTATTTGGCGGGGGGGCGGTCAATGAGCAGTTCTTC
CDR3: CASSLFGGGAVNEQFF

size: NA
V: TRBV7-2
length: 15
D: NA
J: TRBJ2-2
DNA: TGTGCCAGCCCCAGGGTGGGGAGGTTCACCGGGGAGCTGTTTTTT
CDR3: CASPRVGRFTGELFF

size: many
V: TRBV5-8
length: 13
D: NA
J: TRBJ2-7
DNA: TGTGCCAGCAGCCTCAGATACTCCTACGAGCAGTACTTC
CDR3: CASSLRYSYEQYF

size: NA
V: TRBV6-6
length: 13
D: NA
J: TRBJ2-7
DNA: TGTGCCAGCAGTCCCCGGGGCTTTTACGAGCAGTACTTC
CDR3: CASSPRGFYEQYF

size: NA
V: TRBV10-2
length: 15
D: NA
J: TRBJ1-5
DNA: TGCGCCAGCTCCACCCGGGGGGTGGGCAATCAGCCCCAGCATTTT
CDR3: CASSTRGVGNQPQHF

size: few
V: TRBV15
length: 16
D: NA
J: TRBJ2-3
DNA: TGTGCCACCAACAGTGAGGGGGGGGCCCTCACAGATACGCAGTATTTT
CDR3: CATNSEGGALTDTQYF

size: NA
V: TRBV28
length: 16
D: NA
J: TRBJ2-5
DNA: TGTGCCAGCAGTTTTGGGGTTTCGCGGTCCCAAGAGACCCAGTACTTC
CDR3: CASSFGVSRSQETQYF

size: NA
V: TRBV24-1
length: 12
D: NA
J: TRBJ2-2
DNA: TGTGCCACCAGTGATCTCGGCCCGGAGCTGTTTTTT
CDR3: CATSDLGPELFF

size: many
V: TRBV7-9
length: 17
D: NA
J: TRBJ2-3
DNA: TGTGCCAGCAGCCCAAAGAGGGAAGCCCGGAGCACAGATACGCAGTATTTT
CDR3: CASSPKREARSTDTQYF

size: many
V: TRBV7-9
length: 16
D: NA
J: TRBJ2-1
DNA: TGTGCCAGCAGCCCCCCGGGGGCCAGTCCCTACAATGAGCAGTTCTTC
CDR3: CASSPPGASPYNEQFF

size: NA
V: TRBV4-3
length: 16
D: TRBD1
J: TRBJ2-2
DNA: TGCGCCAGCAGCCAGGCAACAGGGGTTGGCACCGGGGAGCTGTTTTTT
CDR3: CASSQATGVGTGELFF

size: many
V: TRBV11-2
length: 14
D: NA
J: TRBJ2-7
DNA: TGTGCCAGCAGCTCCGGACAGTCCGTCTACGAGCAGTACTTC
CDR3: CASSSGQSVYEQYF

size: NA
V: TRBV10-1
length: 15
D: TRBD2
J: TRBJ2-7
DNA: TGCGCCAGCAGTGAGTCGTTTAGCGGGGGCTACGAGCAGTACTTC
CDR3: CASSESFSGGYEQYF

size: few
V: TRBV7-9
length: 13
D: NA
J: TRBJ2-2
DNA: TGTGCCAGCAGCGGGATGTTCGTCGGGGAGCTGTTTTTT
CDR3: CASSGMFVGELFF

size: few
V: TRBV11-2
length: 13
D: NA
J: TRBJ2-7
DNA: TGTGCCAGCAGCTCCTCCCCCCTCAGGGAGCAGTACTTC
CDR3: CASSSSPLREQYF

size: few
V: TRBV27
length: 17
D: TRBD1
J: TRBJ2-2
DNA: TGTGCCAGCAGTTTATCCTTAGGGACAGCGAACACCGGGGAGCTGTTTTTT
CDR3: CASSLSLGTANTGELFF

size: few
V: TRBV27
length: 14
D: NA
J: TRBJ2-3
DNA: TGTGCCAGCAGTGGACCCTGGGTGACAGATACGCAGTATTTT
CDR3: CASSGPWVTDTQYF

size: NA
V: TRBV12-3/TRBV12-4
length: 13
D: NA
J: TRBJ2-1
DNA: TGTGCCAGCAGTTTAGCGCTATGGAATGAGCAGTTCTTC
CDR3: CASSLALWNEQFF

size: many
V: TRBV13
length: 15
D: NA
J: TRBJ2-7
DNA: TGTGCCAGCAGCTATCCGGGAAGAGAGCCCTACGAGCAGTACTTC
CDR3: CASSYPGREPYEQYF

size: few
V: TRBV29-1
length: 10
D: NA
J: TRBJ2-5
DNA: TGCAGCGTTGCTAAAGAGACCCAGTACTTC
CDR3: CSVAKETQYF

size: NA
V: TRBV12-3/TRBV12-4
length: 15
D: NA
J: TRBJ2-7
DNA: TGTGCCAGCAGTTTTTCAATGACAGGCGCCTACGAGCAGTACTTC
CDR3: CASSFSMTGAYEQYF

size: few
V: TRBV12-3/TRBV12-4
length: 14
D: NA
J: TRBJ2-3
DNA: TGTGCCAGCAGTCGCCCCGGAGAAGCAGATACGCAGTATTTT
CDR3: CASSRPGEADTQYF

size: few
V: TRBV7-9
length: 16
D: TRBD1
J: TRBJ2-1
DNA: TGTGCCAGCTCACGGGCTAGGGACAGGGGATACAATGAGCAGTTCTTC
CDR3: CASSRARDRGYNEQFF

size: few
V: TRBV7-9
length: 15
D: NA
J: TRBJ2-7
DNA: TGTGCCAGCAGCCCCCCTGGACAAAGCTCCTACGAGCAGTACTTC
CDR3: CASSPPGQSSYEQYF

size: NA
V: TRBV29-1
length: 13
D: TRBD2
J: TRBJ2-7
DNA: TGCAGCGTTCGGCTAGCGGGAGCGTACGAGCAGTACTTC
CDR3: CSVRLAGAYEQYF

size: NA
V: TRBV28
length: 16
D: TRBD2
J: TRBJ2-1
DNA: TGTGCCAGCAGTTCACCCTATTCGGGAGGGAGGAATGAGCAGTTCTTC
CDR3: CASSSPYSGGRNEQFF

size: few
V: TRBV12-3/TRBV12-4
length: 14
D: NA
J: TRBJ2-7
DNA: TGTGCCAGCAGCTATGGGACGGTCTCCTACGAGCAGTACTTC
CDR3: CASSYGTVSYEQYF

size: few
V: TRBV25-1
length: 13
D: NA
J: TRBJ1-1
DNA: TGTGCCAGCAGTGAACAGGTGAACACTGAAGCTTTCTTT
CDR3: CASSEQVNTEAFF

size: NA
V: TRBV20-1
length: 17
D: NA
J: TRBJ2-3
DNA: TGCAGTGCTAGAGATGGGGGGGGCCGGGCTAGCACAGATACGCAGTATTTT
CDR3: CSARDGGGRASTDTQYF

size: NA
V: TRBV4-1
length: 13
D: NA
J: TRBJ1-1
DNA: TGCGCCAGCAGCTCTCGGCCTAACACTGAAGCTTTCTTT
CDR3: CASSSRPNTEAFF

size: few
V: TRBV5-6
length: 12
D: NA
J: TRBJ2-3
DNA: TGTGCCAGCAGCTTGGGGCTAGAGCCGCAGTATTTT
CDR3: CASSLGLEPQYF

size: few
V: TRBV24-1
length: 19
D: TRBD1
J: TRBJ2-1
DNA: TGTGCCACCAGTCGGACAGGGGGCTTCGGCGGCGATCCTTACAATGAGCAGTTCTTC
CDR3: CATSRTGGFGGDPYNEQFF

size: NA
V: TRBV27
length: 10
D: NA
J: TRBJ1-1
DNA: TGTGCCAGCAGGGAGCCGATGGCTTTCTTT
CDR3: CASREPMAFF

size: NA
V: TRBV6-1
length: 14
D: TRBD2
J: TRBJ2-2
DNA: TGTGCCAGCAGCGTTAGCGGGTGGACCGGGGAGCTGTTTTTT
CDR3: CASSVSGWTGELFF

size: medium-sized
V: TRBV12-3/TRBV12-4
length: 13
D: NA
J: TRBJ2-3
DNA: TGTGCCAGCAGTTCTGACTTACCGGGTACGCAGTATTTT
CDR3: CASSSDLPGTQYF

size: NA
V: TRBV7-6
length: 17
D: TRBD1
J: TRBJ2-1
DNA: TGTGCCAGCAGCTTAAATAGGGACAGTATTTCCTACAATGAGCAGTTCTTC
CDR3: CASSLNRDSISYNEQFF

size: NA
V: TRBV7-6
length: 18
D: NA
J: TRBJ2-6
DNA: TGTGCCAGCAGCCCCCGGGACTGGGACGGGTCTGGGGCCAACGTCCTGACTTTC
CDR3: CASSPRDWDGSGANVLTF

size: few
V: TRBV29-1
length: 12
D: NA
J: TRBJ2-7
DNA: TGCAGCGTTGCCGACGGATTCTACGAGCAGTACTTC
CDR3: CSVADGFYEQYF

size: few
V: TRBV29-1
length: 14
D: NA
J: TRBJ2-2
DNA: TGCAGCGTTGAAGTAGGGTGGAACACCGGGGAGCTGTTTTTT
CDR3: CSVEVGWNTGELFF

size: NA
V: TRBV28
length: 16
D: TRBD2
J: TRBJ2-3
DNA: TGTGCCAGCAGATCCCTTAGTAGCGGGAGCACAGATACGCAGTATTTT
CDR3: CASRSLSSGSTDTQYF

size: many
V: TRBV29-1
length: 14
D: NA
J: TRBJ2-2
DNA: TGCAGCGTTGATTTACAGGGAAACACCGGGGAGCTGTTTTTT
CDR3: CSVDLQGNTGELFF

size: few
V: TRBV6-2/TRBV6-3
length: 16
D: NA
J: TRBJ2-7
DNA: TGTGCCAGCAGTTACTCGAGGTGGCAGGGGTCCCACGAGCAGTACTTC
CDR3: CASSYSRWQGSHEQYF

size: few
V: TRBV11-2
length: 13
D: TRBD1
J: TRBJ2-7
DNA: TGTGCCAGCAGCTTGGACAGGGTACGCGAGCAGTACTTC
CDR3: CASSLDRVREQYF

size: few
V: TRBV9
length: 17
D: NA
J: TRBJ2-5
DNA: TGTGCCAGCAGCGTAGGGGACCTCCTTACCCCTATGGAGACCCAGTACTTC
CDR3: CASSVGDLLTPMETQYF

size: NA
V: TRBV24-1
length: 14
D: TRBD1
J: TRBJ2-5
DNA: TGTGCCACCAGTGAAACCGGGACAGTAGAGACCCAGTACTTC
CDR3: CATSETGTVETQYF